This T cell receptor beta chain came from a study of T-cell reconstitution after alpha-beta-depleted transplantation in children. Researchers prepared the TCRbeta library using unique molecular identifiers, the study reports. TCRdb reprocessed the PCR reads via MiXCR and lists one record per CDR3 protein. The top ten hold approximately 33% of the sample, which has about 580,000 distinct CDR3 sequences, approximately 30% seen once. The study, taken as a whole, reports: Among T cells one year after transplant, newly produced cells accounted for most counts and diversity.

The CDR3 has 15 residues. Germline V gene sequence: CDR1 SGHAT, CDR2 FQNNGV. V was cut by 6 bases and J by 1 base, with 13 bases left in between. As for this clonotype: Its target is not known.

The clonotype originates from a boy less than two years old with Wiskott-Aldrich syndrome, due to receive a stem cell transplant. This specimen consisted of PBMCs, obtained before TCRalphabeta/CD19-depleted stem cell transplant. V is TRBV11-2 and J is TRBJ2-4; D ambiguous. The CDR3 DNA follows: TGTGCCAGCAGTCTAACCGCAGTCGCCAAAAACATTCAGTACTTC. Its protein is CASSLTAVAKNIQYF.